The clone carrying this T cell receptor (beta chain) was observed many times. Its antigen is not identified. The sample is drawn from a study of T cells in Graves' hyperthyroidism and ophthalmopathy. Study-level findings and limits: In blood, most of the thyroid clonotypes expanded above 0.001 were also present. With a median lead of around 6.7 months before onset, the model predicted ophthalmopathy.

CDR3 length equals 15 residues. V shed 4 bases and J shed 3 bases, with 15 bases lying between them. Looked up from germline, CDR1 is MNHNS and CDR2 is SASEGT. TCR beta CDR3 sequences were amplified from RNA transcripts. The HTBI primer set drove a first-round RT-PCR of the TCR CDR3. Via MiXCR, TCRdb re-called the multiplex PCR reads, giving one row per CDR3 protein. The table lists approximately 370,000 distinct CDR3 sequences, roughly a sixth of them singletons. Uncontrolled infection, other autoimmune disease, pregnancy or lactation barred patients from enrollment. Sample collection date corresponds to first hyperthyroidism diagnosis, prior to any ophthalmopathy symptoms.

The sequencing input was blood. This chain uses TRBV6-1 with TRBJ1-2, with a possible D match to TRBD1 (6 bases). This receptor was taken from a woman in her 30s with Graves' hyperthyroidism that later progressed to Graves' ophthalmopathy. This chain's CDR3 is CASSVHRELDYGYTF. CDR3 DNA: TGTGCCAGCAGTGTACACAGGGAGTTGGACTATGGCTACACCTTC.